These T cell receptor beta chains were read from a single sample in a study of patients and donors after allogeneic stem cell transplantation. TCRdb re-analysed the RT-PCR reads in MiXCR, keeping a single row per CDR3 protein. The table shows 150,000 to 200,000 distinct CDR3 sequences, with 30% occurring only once. Sequenced input: blood, either unsorted or a sorted T cell fraction (not recorded which). Source of these receptors: a human donor who was either an allogeneic HSCT recipient or a stem cell or donor lymphocyte infusion donor (not recorded which). It is not recorded whose cells these are; they may come from a transplant donor. Each CDR3 is given with its conserved first and last residue. A D gene is named only where the DNA matches it firmly. Only some rows state a clone size, as once, few, many or a class for expanded clones.

TRBJ1-2 TRBV5-1 few - TGCGCCAGCAGCTTGGGGGAATTTAACTATGGCTACACCTTC CASSLGEFNYGYTF
TRBJ2-2 TRBV6-2/TRBV6-3 - - TGTGCCAGCACTGCCGAGGCCGGGGAGCTGTTTTTT CASTAEAGELFF
TRBJ2-7 TRBV20-1 - - TGCAGTGCTAGAACCGGGACGGCAGACTCCTACGAGCAGTACTTC CSARTGTADSYEQYF
TRBJ1-6 TRBV5-1 many - TGCGCCAGCAGCGTGCGGAGCGGAAATTCACCCCTCCACTTT CASSVRSGNSPLHF
TRBJ1-2 TRBV4-3 - TRBD1 TGCGCCAGCAGCCCCCTGGGACAGGGATCTGATGGCTACACCTTC CASSPLGQGSDGYTF
TRBJ2-5 TRBV7-7 few - TGTGCTAGCAGCTTAAACACAGGGAGAGGAGAGACCCAGTACTTC CASSLNTGRGETQYF
TRBJ2-3 TRBV7-8 - - TGTGCCAGCAGCTTAGGTGTTCGACAGTATTTT CASSLGVRQYF
TRBJ2-2 TRBV10-3 few TRBD2 TGTGCCATCAGGCCGGGAGGGCCAGGCACCGGGGAGCTGTTTTTT CAIRPGGPGTGELFF
TRBJ1-6 TRBV5-1 few TRBD1 TGCGCCAGCAGCTTAGTTCCGGACAGGGTGACACCCCTCCACTTT CASSLVPDRVTPLHF
TRBJ2-1 TRBV6-5 - - TGTGCCAGCAGTTACCCGAACGGCGATGAGCAGTTCTTC CASSYPNGDEQFF
TRBJ1-3 TRBV7-2 few - TGTGCCAGCAGCTTAGATCTAAACACCATATATTTT CASSLDLNTIYF
TRBJ1-1 TRBV10-2 - TRBD1 TGCGCCAGCAGTGGACAGGGCCGGAACACTGAAGCTTTCTTT CASSGQGRNTEAFF
TRBJ2-6 TRBV11-3 - - TGTGCCAGCAGCTTAGATGATGTGGTAGCGGTCCCCCGTGGAGGGGCCAACGTCCTGACTTTC CASSLDDVVAVPRGGANVLTF
TRBJ1-4 TRBV5-1 many - TGCGCCAGCAGGGCTGGGAGATCACTAAATGAAAAACTGTTTTTT CASRAGRSLNEKLFF
TRBJ1-1 TRBV7-9 - - TGTGCCAGCAGCCCCGGGGAATGGGCCATGAACACTGAAGCTTTCTTT CASSPGEWAMNTEAFF
TRBJ1-5 TRBV7-6 few - TGTGCCAGCAGCCGTCTGGGGGCTGAGCCCCAGCATTTT CASSRLGAEPQHF
TRBJ1-1 TRBV6-6 - TRBD1 TGTGCCAGCATCCCCGGGACAGGGAGCTACACTGAAGCTTTCTTT CASIPGTGSYTEAFF
TRBJ2-4 TRBV3-1 once - TGTGCCAGCAGCCAAGCAGGGAGCAGTATTCAGTACTTC CASSQAGSSIQYF
TRBJ2-5 TRBV7-9 few - TGTGCCAGCAGCTTAGGGACATTTGGGGAGACCCAGTACTTC CASSLGTFGETQYF
TRBJ1-2 TRBV4-1 few - TGCGCCAGCATGGCACCAGGGTATGGCTACACCTTC CASMAPGYGYTF
TRBJ2-1 TRBV20-1 few TRBD2 TGCAGTGCCCCGCGGGCTAGCGGGGGAAACAATGAGCAGTTCTTC CSAPRASGGNNEQFF
TRBJ2-7 TRBV6-6 - - TGTGCCAGCAGCCTCGGGAACTCCTACGAGCAGTACTTC CASSLGNSYEQYF
TRBJ1-6 TRBV5-1 many TRBD1 TGCGCCAGCAGGTGGACCCCCGGGACAGATAAGATTTCACCCCTCCACTTT CASRWTPGTDKISPLHF
TRBJ2-7 TRBV27 - TRBD2 TGTGCCAGCAGTCCGGGACTAGCGGACTACGAGCAGTACTTC CASSPGLADYEQYF
TRBJ1-6 TRBV5-1 - - TGCGCCAGCAGTCAATGGGACATCTATAATTCACCCTTCCACTTT CASSQWDIYNSPFHF
TRBJ2-3 TRBV20-1 few TRBD1 TGCAGTGCTAGAGTCCAGACAGGGAAAGGAGATACGCAGTATTTT CSARVQTGKGDTQYF
TRBJ1-4 TRBV6-5 - - TGTGCCAGCAGTTACCGGGGGACCGTAAATGAAAAACTGTTTTTT CASSYRGTVNEKLFF
TRBJ2-5 TRBV10-3 - TRBD2 TGTGCCATCAGCGGGACTAGCGGAGGGGGGGAGACCCAGTACTTC CAISGTSGGGETQYF
TRBJ2-7 TRBV4-2 - - TGTGCCAGCAGCCAAGAGACTAGGGATACGTACGAGCAGTACTTC CASSQETRDTYEQYF